This T cell receptor beta chain was documented in a study of blood T cell repertoires in COVID-19. Study at large: Researchers got acute and convalescent COVID-19 samples from the United States, Italy and Spain.

V was cut by 5 bases and J by 1 base, with 10 bases left in between. Germline CDR1 reads SGHTA; CDR2 reads FQGNSA. This CDR3 comprises 14 residues. Original analysis: From reference gene primer amplification, estimates of nucleated cell counts were derived. Data came from immunoSEQ multiplex PCR; TCRdb stores just in-frame clones and leaves some out. D and trimming were read from the DNA, whereas the V and J calls and clone size are those reported in that table. In the table there are roughly 140,000 clones, approximately 84% of which are singletons. The rearrangement links TRBV7-2 to TRBJ2-3, with D possibly matching TRBD2 (6 bases). Sequences were obtained from peripheral blood. This clonotype was obtained from a human donor in a cohort sampled during active COVID-19. The CDR3 DNA reads as TGTGCCAGCAGCCTCGGGAGAGGCACAGATACGCAGTATTTT. This sequence encodes CASSLGRGTDTQYF. The full variable domain, its missing parts supplied by reference TRBV7-2 and TRBJ2-3, is GAGVSQSPSNKVTEKGKDVELRCDPISGHTALYWYRQSLGQGLEFLIYFQGNSAPDKSGLPSDRFSAERTGGSVSTLTIQRTQQEDSAVYLCASSLGRGTDTQYFGPGTRLTVL.